This is a list of T cell receptor beta chains from one sample in a study of neurological immune-mediated disorders. Via MiXCR, TCRdb re-called the 5' RACE reads, giving one row per CDR3 protein. Among more than 50,000 distinct CDR3 sequences, more than 3% were seen once, and the ten largest hold 6% to 8.5%. The material sequenced was PBMCs. These receptors originate from a woman aged 60-75 years with multiple sclerosis. Each CDR3 is given with its conserved first and last residue. Each record gives: V gene, clone size, J gene, D gene, CDR3 protein, CDR3 DNA. The D gene is left open where the match is weak. For some rows the clone size is stated as once, few or many, or as a class when expanded; others skip it.

TRBV7-2	many	TRBJ2-5	TRBD1	CASSWLGTGEETQYF	TGTGCCAGCAGCTGGCTTGGGACAGGGGAAGAGACCCAGTACTTC
TRBV20-1	many	TRBJ1-5	.	CSARNSQGRQPQHF	TGCAGTGCTAGAAACAGCCAGGGCCGTCAGCCCCAGCATTTT
TRBV6-5	many	TRBJ2-3	TRBD2	CASSETSGAADTQYF	TGTGCCAGCAGTGAGACTAGCGGGGCCGCAGATACGCAGTATTTT
TRBV4-2	many	TRBJ2-1	.	CASSLGLHNEQFF	TGTGCCAGCAGTCTCGGACTACACAATGAGCAGTTCTTC
TRBV20-1	many	TRBJ2-2	.	CSARRENTGELFF	TGCAGTGCTCGACGGGAAAACACCGGGGAGCTGTTTTTT
TRBV27	many	TRBJ2-3	.	CASSYYVSDTQYF	TGTGCCAGCAGTTATTACGTCTCAGATACGCAGTATTTT
TRBV15	many	TRBJ1-2	.	CATSREMDNYGYTF	TGTGCCACCAGCAGAGAAATGGATAACTATGGCTACACCTTC
TRBV2	many	TRBJ1-5	.	CASKRSGGGYQPQHF	TGTGCCAGCAAAAGGTCTGGAGGAGGATATCAGCCCCAGCATTTT
TRBV10-3	.	TRBJ2-2	.	CAISDRSGTGELFF	TGTGCCATCAGTGATAGATCAGGGACCGGGGAGCTGTTTTTT
TRBV6-5	.	TRBJ1-3	.	CARRTIDSGNTIYF	TGTGCCAGAAGAACAATCGACTCTGGAAACACCATATATTTT
TRBV7-2	many	TRBJ1-5	.	CASSLWRDQPQHF	TGTGCCAGCAGCTTATGGCGGGATCAGCCCCAGCATTTT
TRBV3-1	many	TRBJ2-2	.	CASSQPHGGELFF	TGTGCCAGCAGCCAACCCCATGGGGGGGAGCTGTTTTTT
TRBV7-2	many	TRBJ2-3	.	CASSLARSTDTQYF	TGTGCCAGCAGCTTAGCCCGTAGCACAGATACGCAGTATTTT
TRBV20-1	many	TRBJ2-2	TRBD1	CSAPGQANTGELFF	TGCAGTGCGCCGGGACAGGCGAACACCGGGGAGCTGTTTTTT
TRBV20-1	many	TRBJ1-1	.	CSARDMRAPTEAFF	TGCAGTGCTAGAGATATGCGGGCTCCCACTGAAGCTTTCTTT
TRBV5-5	.	TRBJ1-1	TRBD1	CASSLDGTGGRAFF	TGTGCCAGCAGCTTGGATGGGACAGGGGGTCGAGCTTTCTTT
TRBV5-1	many	TRBJ2-5	TRBD1	CASSLVTGAQETQYF	TGCGCCAGCAGCTTGGTAACAGGGGCCCAGGAGACCCAGTACTTC